The entry below gives a single T cell receptor (beta chain) sequence along with its context. Sequencing used immunoSEQ multiplex PCR; TCRdb keeps in-frame clones, though not all of them. Of 88,000 or so clones listed, approximately 90% were seen once; the top ten hold about 1.9%. These data belong to a study of T cells in tuberculosis. This CDR3 comprises 15 residues. Germline V gene sequence: CDR1 SGHRS, CDR2 YFSETQ. The germline V and J ends were trimmed by 1 base and 0 bases, with 7 bases remaining between them. Findings and limits, study-wide: Low-affinity CD1B-GMM tetramer-binding T cells may have been missed.

Sorting used thawed, overnight-rested PBMC stained with anti-CD3, a viability dye and GMM-loaded CD1B tetramer. C32 glucose monomycolate from Rhodococcus equi was loaded onto the CD1B tetramers. Before cryopreservation, the sorted PBMC lost their CD14-expressing monocytes. Tetramer-negative cells, approximately 100,000 per donor, were also sorted. The sample taken for sequencing was CD1b-GMM tetramer-negative cells sorted from PBMCs. The chain recombines TRBV5-1 with TRBJ2-2; the D gene is possibly TRBD2 (6 bases). This sequence originates from an adult woman with latent tuberculosis. The CDR3 spells CASSLTGANTGELFF. CDR3 nucleotide sequence: TGCGCCAGCAGCTTGACGGGAGCGAACACCGGGGAGCTGTTTTTT.